This TCR beta chain was sequenced in a study of blood T cell repertoires in COVID-19. Study details: Sample material is recorded as cDNA or gDNA derived from T cells, B-cell-depleted T cells, or PBMCs.

Trimming pared 3 bases from V and 2 bases from J, leaving 14 bases between. Germline V gives CDR1 DFQATT, CDR2 SNEGSKA (reference sequence). The CDR3 totals 14 residues. In the original processing: Estimation of nucleated cell counts relied on the amplification of reference gene primers. The method was immunoSEQ multiplex PCR; TCRdb's version includes in-frame clones alone and lacks a portion of them. V and J calls and clone size are as listed in that table; D and trimming were resolved from the DNA. The sample shows approximately 260,000 clones, 75% to 90% of them seen only once. By proportion, this clone is medium-sized (0.01 to 0.1%).

The V and J genes are TRBV20-1 and TRBJ2-7, with a possible D match to TRBD2 (5 bases). The receptor was isolated from a woman aged 70-85 years with COVID-19, enrolled during active disease. The specimen was peripheral blood. The CDR3 loop reads CSASPSAVAYEQYF. CDR3 nucleotide sequence: TGCAGTGCTAGTCCCTCAGCGGTAGCCTACGAGCAGTACTTC.